These 8 T cell receptor beta chains originate from one sample sequenced in a study of CD8 T cells in ankylosing spondylitis. Each CDR3 protein is one row after TCRdb ran MiXCR on the 5' RACE reads. This table holds 200,000 to 300,000 distinct CDR3 sequences, roughly 8.2% found once. Sample: blood, either unsorted or a sorted T cell fraction (not recorded which). The receptors derive from a female donor with ankylosing spondylitis or in good health (not recorded which).

This clonotype was observed a handful of times. The J gene is TRBJ2-7, the V gene TRBV5-1; 8 bases match TRBD1. The junction had 4 bases not matched to a gene; V was cut back by 0 bases and J by 5 bases. The CDR3 spans 14 residues. The germline V gene encodes CDR1 SGHRS and CDR2 YFSETQ. As DNA, the CDR3 is TGCGCCAGCAGCTTGGGGACAGGGACCCACGAGCAGTACTTC. This encodes CASSLGTGTHEQYF.

In its sample, this clonotype was seen many times. This chain links TRBV7-2 with TRBJ2-7, with D perhaps assigned TRBD1 or TRBD2 (6 bases each). The germline gives CDR1 SGHTA, CDR2 FQGNSA. The CDR3 spans 14 residues. V lost 4 bases and J 6 bases, leaving 16 bases between the germline ends. CDR3 DNA: TGTGCCAGCAGCTCCACAGGGACTGCTGCCGAGCAGTACTTC. This codes for CASSSTGTAAEQYF. The full variable domain, with the rest looked up from reference TRBV7-2 and TRBJ2-7, is GAGVSQSPSNKVTEKGKDVELRCDPISGHTALYWYRQSLGQGLEFLIYFQGNSAPDKSGLPSDRFSAERTGGSVSTLTIQRTQQEDSAVYLCASSSTGTAAEQYFGPGTRLTVT.

The rearrangement links TRBV7-2 to TRBJ2-7; tentatively, D is TRBD2 (6 bases). Trimming removed 2 bases at V and 3 bases at J, with 11 bases between. The CDR3 sequence is 14 residues long. From germline, CDR1 is SGHTA and CDR2 FQGNSA. The CDR3 reads CASSLNTGVYEQYF. CDR3 bases: TGTGCCAGCAGCTTAAACACGGGGGTCTACGAGCAGTACTTC.

The chain couples TRBV28 to TRBJ1-6, with unresolved D. The germline V gene encodes CDR1 MDHEN and CDR2 SYDVKM. The CDR3 covers 14 residues. Between the trimmed V and J ends, which lost 5 bases and 11 bases, there was a span of 16 bases. CDR3: CASSLSPRDPPLHF. CDR3 coding DNA: TGTGCCAGCAGTCTTTCCCCTCGGGATCCACCCCTCCACTTT.

In this sample, this clonotype turned up many times. The V gene is TRBV29-1, the J gene TRBJ1-5; D remains ambiguous. Trimming stripped 4 bases from V and 0 bases from J, with 4 bases between. Germline assignment: CDR1 SQVTM and CDR2 ANQGSEA. CDR3 size: 12 residues. The DNA of the CDR3 is TGCAGCGTTGGATATAGCAATCAGCCCCAGCATTTT. Protein: CSVGYSNQPQHF.

Remarks on this clonotype: This may be a read error: a much more frequent sequence differs by one nucleotide. This rearrangement joins TRBV7-6 to TRBJ2-1; 7 bases map to TRBD2. Germline CDR1 reads SGHVS; CDR2 reads FNYEAQ. The V and J ends lost 4 bases and 5 bases, in that order; junction bases with no gene match: 14. The CDR3 loop spans 17 amino acids. The CDR3 region has the DNA TGTGCCAGCAGCTCCGAAAGGTGGGAGGGATCTCACAATGAGCAGTTCTTC. Its protein product is CASSSERWEGSHNEQFF.

This clonotype appeared many times. V gene TRBV20-1 combines with J gene TRBJ2-3; a weak D match, TRBD2 (5 bases). The CDR3 extends over 14 amino acids. Germline CDR1 is DFQATT and CDR2 is SNEGSKA (reference sequence). Deletions cut 1 base from V and 2 bases from J, with 10 bases between. CDR3 bases: TGCAGTGCTAGAGTGGAGGACTTCACAGATACGCAGTATTTT. Its translation is CSARVEDFTDTQYF.

Notes on this clonotype: A much bigger clone sits one base away, suggesting this may be a read error. The chain employs TRBV7-3 and TRBJ2-3; TRBD2 is a possible D gene (5 bases). The germline CDR1 and CDR2 sequences are SGHTA and FQGTGA. V lost 5 bases, J lost 2 bases, and 14 bases lay in between. The CDR3 has 15 amino acids. CDR3 in amino acids: CASSPSGTPTDTQYF. The CDR3, as DNA: TGTGCCAGCAGCCCCAGCGGAACCCCCACAGATACGCAGTATTTT.